A selection of T cell receptor beta chains follows, all from one sample in a study of blood T cell repertoires in COVID-19. Using immunoSEQ multiplex PCR, the repertoire was profiled, and TCRdb retains in-frame clones only, with some absent. The sample comprises 65,000 or so clones, under 95% of which are singletons, and around 1.3% rests with the top ten. The sequenced sample consisted of peripheral blood. The source of these receptors is a man between 60 and 75 years old with acute or convalescent COVID-19. The CDR3 runs from the conserved cysteine through the conserved F or W. A D gene is named only where the DNA matches it firmly. Clone size is given for some rows only: seen once, a few or many times, or a class if the clone is expanded.

d_call: TRBD1; clone_size: .; j_call: TRBJ1-5; v_call: TRBV2; cdr3_nt: TGTGCCAGCAGGGGACAGGGTTATCAGCCCCAGCATTTT; cdr3_aa: CASRGQGYQPQHF
d_call: .; clone_size: .; j_call: TRBJ1-5; v_call: TRBV18; cdr3_nt: TGTGCCAGCTCGGAAGGGAGGGTTTATTCTCCCCAGCATTTT; cdr3_aa: CASSEGRVYSPQHF
d_call: .; clone_size: .; j_call: TRBJ2-7; v_call: TRBV3-1/TRBV3-2; cdr3_nt: TGTGCCAGCAGCCTTGCCGGGACAGCGGGCTACGAGCAGTACTTC; cdr3_aa: CASSLAGTAGYEQYF
d_call: .; clone_size: .; j_call: TRBJ1-6; v_call: TRBV5-1; cdr3_nt: TGCGCCAGCAGCCAGTTCACACAGGGAATTAATTCACCCCTCCACTTT; cdr3_aa: CASSQFTQGINSPLHF
d_call: TRBD1; clone_size: few; j_call: TRBJ1-1; v_call: TRBV7-9; cdr3_nt: TGTGCCAGCAGCTTAAAAGGGGGCATGAACACTGAAGCTTTCTTT; cdr3_aa: CASSLKGGMNTEAFF
d_call: .; clone_size: .; j_call: TRBJ1-3; v_call: TRBV10-3; cdr3_nt: TGTGCCATCAGTGAAGGGACAGGAAACACCATATATTTT; cdr3_aa: CAISEGTGNTIYF
d_call: .; clone_size: .; j_call: TRBJ1-3; v_call: TRBV6-5; cdr3_nt: TGTGCCAGCAGTTACGAGGGAGGTGGGGGAAACACCATATATTTT; cdr3_aa: CASSYEGGGGNTIYF
d_call: TRBD1; clone_size: .; j_call: TRBJ1-5; v_call: TRBV4-1; cdr3_nt: TGCGCCAGCAGCCAACCGGGACAGGGGGGCGGCAATCAGCCCCAGCATTTT; cdr3_aa: CASSQPGQGGGNQPQHF
d_call: TRBD2; clone_size: once; j_call: TRBJ2-1; v_call: TRBV5-1; cdr3_nt: TGCGCCAGCAGGCATTTAGCGGGAAACTCCTACAATGAGCAGTTCTTC; cdr3_aa: CASRHLAGNSYNEQFF
d_call: TRBD1; clone_size: .; j_call: TRBJ1-1; v_call: TRBV7-9; cdr3_nt: TGTGCCAGCAGTTTAGCACAGGGGATTTTCGCTGAAGCTTTCTTT; cdr3_aa: CASSLAQGIFAEAFF
d_call: TRBD2; clone_size: .; j_call: TRBJ2-1; v_call: TRBV19; cdr3_nt: TGTGCCAGTAGTCTTACTAGCGGGGGGTTCAATGAGCAGTTCTTC; cdr3_aa: CASSLTSGGFNEQFF
d_call: .; clone_size: .; j_call: TRBJ2-2; v_call: TRBV2; cdr3_nt: TGTGCCAGCAGTGAATTGAGGGGGTCGGGAACCGGGGAGCTGTTTTTT; cdr3_aa: CASSELRGSGTGELFF
d_call: .; clone_size: once; j_call: TRBJ1-1; v_call: TRBV11-3; cdr3_nt: TGTGCCAGCAGCTCCAGACAAGTAAACACTGAAGCTTTCTTT; cdr3_aa: CASSSRQVNTEAFF
d_call: TRBD1; clone_size: .; j_call: TRBJ2-5; v_call: TRBV29-1; cdr3_nt: TGCAGCTCTCGGACAGGGCAAGAGACCCAGTACTTC; cdr3_aa: CSSRTGQETQYF
d_call: .; clone_size: .; j_call: TRBJ1-2; v_call: TRBV7-9; cdr3_nt: TGTGCCAGCAGTCAAGGGAGGGATGGCTACACCTTC; cdr3_aa: CASSQGRDGYTF
d_call: .; clone_size: .; j_call: TRBJ1-5; v_call: TRBV6-5; cdr3_nt: TGTGCCAGCAGTCCAAGCCCGAATCAGCCCCAGCATTTT; cdr3_aa: CASSPSPNQPQHF